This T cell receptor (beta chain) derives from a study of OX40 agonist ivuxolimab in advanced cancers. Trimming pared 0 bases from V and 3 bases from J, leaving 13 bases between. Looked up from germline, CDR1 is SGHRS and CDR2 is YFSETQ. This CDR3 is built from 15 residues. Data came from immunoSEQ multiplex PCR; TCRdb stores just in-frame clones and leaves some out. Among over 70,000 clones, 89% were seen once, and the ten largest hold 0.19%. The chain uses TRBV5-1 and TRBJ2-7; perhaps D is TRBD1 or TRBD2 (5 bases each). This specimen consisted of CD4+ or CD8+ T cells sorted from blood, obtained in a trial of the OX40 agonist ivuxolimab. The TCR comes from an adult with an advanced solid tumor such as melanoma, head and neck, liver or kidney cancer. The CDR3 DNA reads TGCGCCAGCAGCTTGGGGGGCAGCGGAAACTACGAGCAGTACGTC. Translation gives CASSLGGSGNYEQYV.